One and the same sample provided the 21 T cell receptor beta chains below, sequenced in a study of T-cell memory formation after mild COVID-19. One entry per CDR3 protein, called by TCRdb with MiXCR from the 5' RACE reads. The table has over 150,000 distinct CDR3 sequences, 13% seen once. The specimen sequenced was PBMCs or a T cell subset sorted from them (not recorded which). The receptors were sampled from a young man who had mild COVID-19 (a few samples of this study predate the infection). Cell type and time point are not known.

This clonotype was seen only a few times. J is TRBJ2-5 and V is TRBV7-8; D tentatively fits TRBD1 or TRBD2 (5 bases each). The CDR3 contains 15 residues. The V and J ends lost 1 base and 5 bases respectively, with 14 bases between them. CDR1 is SGHVS, CDR2 FQNEAQ, per germline. In DNA form, the CDR3 reads TGTGCCAGCAGCTTAGTGTCCGGGGCTGGGGAGACCCAGTACTTC. Translated: CASSLVSGAGETQYF. Looking up the rest from reference TRBV7-8 and TRBJ2-5 gives the full variable domain: GAGVSQSPRYKVAKRGQDVALRCDPISGHVSLFWYQQALGQGPEFLTYFQNEAQLDKSGLPSDRFFAERPEGSVSTLKIQRTQQEDSAVYLCASSLVSGAGETQYFGPGTRLLVL.

The V gene is TRBV7-2, the J gene TRBJ2-1; D is perhaps TRBD1 or TRBD2 (5 bases each). The V and J ends lost 5 bases and 8 bases respectively, with 22 bases between them. The germline gives CDR1 SGHTA, CDR2 FQGNSA. This CDR3 has 16 amino acids. This CDR3 reads CASSASRGRWVDEQFF. In DNA, the CDR3 is TGTGCCAGCAGCGCCTCCCGGGGACGGTGGGTGGATGAGCAGTTCTTC.

The genes are TRBV7-2 and TRBJ1-1; D might be TRBD1 (5 bases). CDR3 length equals 13 residues. The germline V and J ends were trimmed by 5 bases and 10 bases, with 17 bases remaining between them. CDR1 is SGHTA, CDR2 FQGNSA, per germline. CDR3 in amino acids: CASSLRVGRAAFF. CDR3 coding DNA: TGTGCCAGCAGCCTCAGGGTTGGTCGGGCAGCTTTCTTT.

The table lists this clonotype with many counts. The gene calls are TRBV7-8 and TRBJ2-3, with 8 nucleotides matching TRBD1. V was clipped by 5 bases and J by 0 bases; unmatched bases: 7. The length of the CDR3 is 16 residues. From germline, CDR1 is SGHVS and CDR2 FQNEAQ. In DNA form, the CDR3 reads TGTGCCAGCAGCAAGCGGACAGGGACTAGCACAGATACGCAGTATTTT. Translating it yields CASSKRTGTSTDTQYF.

This chain links TRBV5-1 with TRBJ2-6; D is undetermined. Trimming removed 5 bases from V and 0 bases from J, with 9 bases in between. Germline CDR1 is SGHRS and CDR2 is YFSETQ. The CDR3 covers 15 residues. In DNA form, the CDR3 reads TGCGCCAGCAGAACGGACGGCTCTGGGGCCAACGTCCTGACTTTC. Translating it yields CASRTDGSGANVLTF.

The CDR3 sequence: CASIPGSTYEQYF. DNA for the CDR3: TGTGCCAGCATCCCGGGGAGCACCTACGAGCAGTACTTC. This chain uses TRBV5-5 with TRBJ2-7; weak D call: TRBD2 (5 bases). Germline-derived CDR1 and CDR2 are SGHKS and YYEKEE (reference sequence). The CDR3 has 13 amino acids. The germline V and J ends were trimmed by 6 bases and 2 bases, with 12 bases remaining between them.

This clonotype was counted only a few times. The chain carries TRBV7-2 and TRBJ2-7; D is possibly TRBD1 or TRBD2 (5 bases each). CDR1 and CDR2 (germline): SGHTA, FQGNSA. V shed 7 bases and J shed 2 bases, with 12 bases lying between them. This CDR3 contains 13 residues. The CDR3 region has the DNA TGTGCCAGCACCGTTCGGGGACCCTACGAGCAGTACTTC. It translates to CASTVRGPYEQYF.

This chain joins TRBV20-1 and TRBJ2-7, with 12 bases aligning to TRBD2. With 6 bases clipped from V and 0 bases from J, the junction kept 3 bases outside the gene matches. This CDR3 is built from 14 residues. Germline values: CDR1 DFQATT, CDR2 SNEGSKA (reference sequence). As DNA, the CDR3 is TGCAGTGCCATGGGACTAGCGGGCTCCTACGAGCAGTACTTC. Translated: CSAMGLAGSYEQYF.

The chain has TRBV5-1 and TRBJ2-5; D remains ambiguous. This CDR3 has 15 amino acids. CDR1 and CDR2 (germline): SGHRS, YFSETQ. V lost 1 base to trimming and J lost 1 base, with 11 bases between them. The CDR3 bases are TGCGCCAGCAGCTTGAACTCACATAGCCAAGAGACCCAGTACTTC. Translating gives CASSLNSHSQETQYF.

The chain carries TRBV12-5 and TRBJ1-3, with TRBD1 matching over 8 bases. The CDR3 runs 17 residues. V lost 2 bases, J lost 0 bases, and 6 bases stayed unmatched. CDR1 LGHNT and CDR2 FRNRAP come from the germline V gene. Here the CDR3 reads CASGLTTGVYSGNTIYF. In DNA form, the CDR3 reads TGTGCTAGTGGTTTGACGACAGGGGTCTACTCTGGAAACACCATATATTTT. Full variable domain (rest looked up from reference TRBV12-5 and TRBJ1-3): DARVTQTPRHKVTEMGQEVTMRCQPILGHNTVFWYRQTMMQGLELLAYFRNRAPLDDSGMPKDRFSAEMPDATLATLKIQPSEPRDSAVYFCASGLTTGVYSGNTIYFGEGSWLTVV.

In this sample, this clonotype turned up many times. The DNA of the CDR3 is TGCGCCAGCAGCCAAGAAAACAGGGGTTTTGAAAAACTGTTTTTT. It is translated as CASSQENRGFEKLFF. This rearrangement joins TRBV4-1 to TRBJ1-4; 7 bases match TRBD1. V gave up 0 bases and J gave up 7 bases; unmatched junction bases: 5. The length of the CDR3 is 15 residues. Germline CDR1 is MGHRA and CDR2 is YSYEKL.

This clonotype was counted between two and nine times. The V and J genes are TRBV12-3 or TRBV12-4 and TRBJ1-4; TRBD1 agrees at 7 bases. This CDR3 spans 16 amino acids. V was clipped by 3 bases and J by 2 bases; unmatched bases: 6. The CDR3 protein is CASSLREGATNEKLFF. As DNA, the CDR3 is TGTGCCAGCAGTTTGCGGGAGGGGGCGACTAATGAAAAACTGTTTTTT.

The table lists this clonotype with many counts. The chain is built from TRBV7-2 and TRBJ2-3, with 9 bases fitting TRBD2. Per germline, CDR1 SGHTA and CDR2 FQGNSA. V was clipped by 2 bases and J by 5 bases; unmatched bases: 8. The CDR3 runs to 16 residues. The CDR3 sequence is CASSLLGGGAVDTQYF. CDR3 bases: TGTGCCAGCAGCTTACTCGGCGGGGGGGCCGTAGATACGCAGTATTTT. The full variable domain, rest sourced from reference TRBV7-2 and TRBJ2-3, is GAGVSQSPSNKVTEKGKDVELRCDPISGHTALYWYRQSLGQGLEFLIYFQGNSAPDKSGLPSDRFSAERTGGSVSTLTIQRTQQEDSAVYLCASSLLGGGAVDTQYFGPGTRLTVL.

This clonotype has at least ten counts. CDR3 nucleotides: TGTGCCAGCAGCCGGGGACAGAACACTGAAGCTTTCTTT. This translates into CASSRGQNTEAFF. The chain has TRBV7-2 and TRBJ1-1; a weak D match, TRBD1 (6 bases). The CDR3 extends over 13 amino acids. The germline V gene has CDR1 SGHTA and CDR2 FQGNSA. Trimming left V 5 bases short and J 1 base short, with 8 bases between.

The V and J genes are TRBV15 and TRBJ1-1; D possibly corresponds to TRBD1 (5 bases). Trimming took off 0 bases at V and 1 base at J, with 12 bases between the two ends. Germline V gene sequence: CDR1 LNHNV, CDR2 YYDKDF (reference sequence). The CDR3 length is 16 residues. As DNA, the CDR3 is TGTGCCACCAGCAGAGATGGGTACAGGTCGAACACTGAAGCTTTCTTT. Its protein product is CATSRDGYRSNTEAFF.

The chain links TRBV7-2 to TRBJ1-4; no reliable D call. V lost 5 bases and J lost 4, with 14 bases in between. The CDR3 sequence is 15 residues long. In germline, CDR1 is SGHTA, CDR2 FQGNSA. CDR3 coding DNA: TGTGCCAGCAGCGTATTCTACGGCGGTAATGAAAAACTGTTTTTT. This codes for CASSVFYGGNEKLFF.

This clonotype was detected a few times. V and J are TRBV5-1 and TRBJ1-1, with D possibly TRBD1 on 6 matching bases. V was shortened by 0 bases and J by 11 bases, with 17 bases between the two germline ends. Germline assignment: CDR1 SGHRS and CDR2 YFSETQ. This CDR3 region has 14 residues. Here the CDR3 DNA reads TGCGCCAGCAGCTTGGCCACAGGGTCGGGGGAGGCTTTCTTT. This codes for CASSLATGSGEAFF.

In this sample, this clonotype turned up a few times. The gene calls are TRBV7-9 and TRBJ1-1, with 8 bases identical to TRBD1. Trimming cost V 6 bases and J 4 bases; bases outside gene matches: 4. The CDR3 is made up of 13 amino acids. The V gene's germline CDR1 is SEHNR and CDR2 FQNEAQ (reference sequence). For the CDR3, the DNA is TGTGCCAGCAGGCTTACAGGGGGCACTGAAGCTTTCTTT. Amino acid sequence: CASRLTGGTEAFF.

This clonotype was seen more than once but under ten times. This chain joins TRBV4-3 and TRBJ1-1; D unclear. From germline, CDR1 is LGHNA and CDR2 YSLEER. Between the trimmed V and J ends, which lost 0 bases and 3 bases, there was a span of 5 bases. CDR3 length: 13 amino acids. This chain's CDR3 is CASSQDMDTEAFF. The CDR3 DNA follows: TGCGCCAGCAGCCAAGATATGGACACTGAAGCTTTCTTT.

This clonotype was observed a handful of times. V gene TRBV7-2 combines with J gene TRBJ2-5; D not certain. V lost 0 bases and J 4 bases, leaving 6 bases between the germline ends. Germline values: CDR1 SGHTA, CDR2 FQGNSA. This CDR3 comprises 13 residues. The CDR3 sequence: CASSLAERETQYF. The CDR3 nucleotides are TGTGCCAGCAGCTTAGCGGAAAGAGAGACCCAGTACTTC. Looking up the rest from reference TRBV7-2 and TRBJ2-5 gives the full variable domain: GAGVSQSPSNKVTEKGKDVELRCDPISGHTALYWYRQSLGQGLEFLIYFQGNSAPDKSGLPSDRFSAERTGGSVSTLTIQRTQQEDSAVYLCASSLAERETQYFGPGTRLLVL.

V and J are TRBV20-1 and TRBJ2-2; D gene ambiguous. The length of the CDR3 is 13 residues. The V gene's germline CDR1 is DFQATT and CDR2 SNEGSKA (reference sequence). V lost 1 base to trimming and J lost 7 bases, with 10 bases between them. CDR3 nucleotide sequence: TGCAGTGCTAGAGCAAGGGCCGACGGGGAGCTGTTTTTT. Translation: CSARARADGELFF.